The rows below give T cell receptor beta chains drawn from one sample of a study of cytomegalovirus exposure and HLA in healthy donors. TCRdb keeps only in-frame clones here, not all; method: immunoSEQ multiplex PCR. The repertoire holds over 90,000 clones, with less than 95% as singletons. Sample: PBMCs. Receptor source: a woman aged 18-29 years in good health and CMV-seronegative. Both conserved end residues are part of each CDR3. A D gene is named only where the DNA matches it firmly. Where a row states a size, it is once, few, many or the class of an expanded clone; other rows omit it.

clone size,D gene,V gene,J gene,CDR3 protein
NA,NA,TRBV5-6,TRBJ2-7,CASSLPQNVYEQYF
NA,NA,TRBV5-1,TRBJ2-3,CASSYRPGETDTQYF
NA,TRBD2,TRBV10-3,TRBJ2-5,CASNLAGGETQYF
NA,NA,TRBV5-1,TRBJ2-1,CASSLDGAPYNEQFF
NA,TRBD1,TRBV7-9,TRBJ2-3,CASSLTGAQTDTQYF
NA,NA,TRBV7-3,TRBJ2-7,CASSLTWSDGTYEQYF
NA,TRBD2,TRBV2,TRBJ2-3,CASSDGLAGGPSDTQYF
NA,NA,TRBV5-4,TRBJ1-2,CASSLMGLDGYTF
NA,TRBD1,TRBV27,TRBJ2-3,CASSLVGQGPGGQYF
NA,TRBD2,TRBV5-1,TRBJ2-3,CASSPTSGRLDTQYF
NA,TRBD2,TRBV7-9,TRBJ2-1,CASTLRLADYNEQFF
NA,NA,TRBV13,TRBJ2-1,CASSPPGSLSYNEQFF
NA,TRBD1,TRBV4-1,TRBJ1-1,CASSRGQGVVNTEAFF
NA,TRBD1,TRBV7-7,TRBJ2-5,CASSLALGGQGAETQYF
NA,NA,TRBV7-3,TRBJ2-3,CASSPTGGFRTDTQYF
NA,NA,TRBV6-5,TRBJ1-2,CASSDKAHYGYTF
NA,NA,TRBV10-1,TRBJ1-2,CASSDRPNYGYTF
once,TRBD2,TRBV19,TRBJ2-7,CASSHKRGATSTRTPYEQYF
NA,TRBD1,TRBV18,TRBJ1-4,CASSPQGVPEKLFF
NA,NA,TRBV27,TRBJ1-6,CASHSAGNMDSPLHF
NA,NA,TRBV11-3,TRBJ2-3,CASSLNTGTDTQYF
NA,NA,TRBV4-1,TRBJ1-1,CASSQVFSTFSNTEAFF
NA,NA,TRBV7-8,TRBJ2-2,CASSFWRAEAGELFF
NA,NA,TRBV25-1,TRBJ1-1,CASSDPGEGSTEAFF
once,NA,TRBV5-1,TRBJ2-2,CASRRAQSTGELFF
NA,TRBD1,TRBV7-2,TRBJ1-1,CASSRGHRGQTEAFF
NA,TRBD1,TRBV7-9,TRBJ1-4,CASNYGRGLRTNEKLFF
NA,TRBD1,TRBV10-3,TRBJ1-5,CAISSDRGSNQPQHF
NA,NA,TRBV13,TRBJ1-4,CASSFRPGGANEKLFF
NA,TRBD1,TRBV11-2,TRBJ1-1,CASSFAGTGHTEAFF
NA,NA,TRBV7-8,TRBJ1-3,CASSLGGTVSSGNTIYF
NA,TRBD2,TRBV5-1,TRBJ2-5,CASSLVASGQETQYF
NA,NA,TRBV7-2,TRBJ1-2,CASTPGWGGYGYTF